Presented here are 18 T cell receptor beta chains from one specimen sequenced in a study of blood T cell repertoires in COVID-19. Some clones are missing from TCRdb's copy, which holds only in-frame ones; the method was immunoSEQ multiplex PCR. The table lists 350,000 to 400,000 clones, 88% of them singletons. Input material: PBMCs or T cells enriched from blood (not recorded which). These receptors were obtained from a woman under 40 with acute COVID-19.

Turning to this clone: Given a much more abundant clone one base away, this may be a read error. The chain joins TRBV11-3 to TRBJ2-7, with 10 bases that match TRBD1. V lost 5 bases to trimming and J lost 2 bases; unmatched junction nucleotides: 3. The CDR3 spans 14 residues. In germline, CDR1 is SGHNT, CDR2 YENEEA. As DNA, the CDR3 is TGTGCCAGCAGCCCGGGACAGGGGCCCTACGAGCAGTACTTC. It encodes CASSPGQGPYEQYF.

The rearrangement uses TRBV19 and TRBJ1-1, with D tentatively TRBD1 (5 bases). The germline V and J ends were trimmed by 6 bases and 6 bases, with 17 bases remaining between them. CDR1 and CDR2 (germline): LNHDA, SQIVND (reference sequence). The CDR3 has 14 amino acids. CDR3: CASRPTRARAEAFF. CDR3 nucleotide sequence: TGTGCCAGTAGACCCACCAGGGCAAGGGCTGAAGCTTTCTTT.

The rearrangement joins TRBV2 to TRBJ1-1; no reliable D call. V was clipped by 8 bases and J by 1 base, with 14 bases between them. The CDR3 runs 14 residues. CDR1 and CDR2 from the germline V gene are SNHLY and FYNNEI. The CDR3 is CASGQTKRNTEAFF. CDR3 DNA: TGTGCCAGCGGGCAGACCAAACGGAACACTGAAGCTTTCTTT.

As regards this clone: The same CDR3 arises from other DNA sequences in this sample as well. The CDR3 is CASSYSTGDMNTEAFF. CDR3 nucleotides: TGTGCCAGCAGTTATTCGACAGGGGACATGAACACTGAAGCTTTCTTT. The gene calls are TRBV6-5 and TRBJ1-1, with 8 bases fitting TRBD1. The CDR3 consists of 16 residues. CDR1 is MNHEY and CDR2 is SVGAGI in the germline V gene. V trimming: 3 bases; J trimming: 0 bases; junction bases outside the gene matches: 6.

This chain connects TRBV2 to TRBJ1-1, with 7 bases that match TRBD1. This CDR3 comprises 13 residues. Trimming removed 10 bases from V and 5 bases from J; junction bases left unmatched: 10. The germline CDR1 and CDR2 sequences are SNHLY and FYNNEI. In nucleotides, the CDR3 is TGTGCCACCCAATTACAGGGGACGACTGAAGCTTTCTTT. Its translation is CATQLQGTTEAFF.

The chain couples TRBV10-3 to TRBJ1-1, with D maybe TRBD1 (5 bases). Trimming removed 6 bases from V and 5 bases from J, with 16 bases in between. This CDR3 is built from 14 residues. Germline V lookup: CDR1 ENHRY, CDR2 SYGVKD. Here the CDR3 DNA reads TGTGCCATCAGCGCCGCTTTGGGGCGGACTGAAGCTTTCTTT. Its protein is CAISAALGRTEAFF.

This chain joins TRBV24-1 and TRBJ2-1; weak D call: TRBD2 (6 bases). The CDR3 covers 14 residues. Germline V gives CDR1 KGHDR, CDR2 SFDVKD. V lost 4 bases to trimming and J lost 7 bases, with 13 bases between them. The CDR3 nucleotides read TGTGCCACCAGTGAAACGGGGAGGTGGAATGAGCAGTTCTTC. This translates into CATSETGRWNEQFF.

CDR3 in DNA: TGTGCCAGTAGCCCAAGGACAGGGGTGGGCTACACCTTC. Its protein product is CASSPRTGVGYTF. V is TRBV19 and J is TRBJ1-2; 9 bases are shared with TRBD1. The CDR3 consists of 13 residues. CDR1 and CDR2 from the germline V gene are LNHDA and SQIVND (reference sequence). Trimming removed 6 bases from V and 8 bases from J; junction bases left unmatched: 7.

The rearrangement links TRBV2 to TRBJ1-2; D is undetermined. CDR3 length: 15 residues. Trimming cost V 10 bases and J 3 bases, with 21 bases left between them. The V gene's germline CDR1 is SNHLY and CDR2 FYNNEI. CDR3 protein: CATRQSILEYYGYTF. As DNA, the CDR3 is TGTGCCACACGCCAGTCCATACTGGAGTACTATGGCTACACCTTC. Full variable domain (remainder filled in from reference TRBV2 and TRBJ1-2): EPEVTQTPSHQVTQMGQEVILRCVPISNHLYFYWYRQILGQKVEFLVSFYNNEISEKSEIFDDQFSVERPDGSNFTLKIRSTKLEDSAMYFCATRQSILEYYGYTFGSGTRLTVV.

The V gene is TRBV5-1, the J gene TRBJ1-1; no firm D call. This CDR3 region has 16 residues. From germline, CDR1 is SGHRS and CDR2 YFSETQ. V was cut by 1 base and J by 0 bases, with 13 bases left in between. For the CDR3, the DNA is TGCGCCAGCAGCTTGTTCGGGGTCCGCATGAACACTGAAGCTTTCTTT. Protein product: CASSLFGVRMNTEAFF.

As regards this clone: At one end the junction does not follow the germline gene, possibly because of a read error. The sample has other DNA sequences that encode this CDR3 too. The chain employs TRBV7-3 and TRBJ1-1; maybe TRBD1 (5 bases). The V gene's germline CDR1 is SGHTA and CDR2 FQGTGA. The length of the CDR3 is 14 residues. CDR3 protein: CASSLTGGDTEAFF. The CDR3 nucleotides read TGTGCCAGCAGCCTAACCGGGGGGGACACTGAAGCTTTCTTT.

This clone was observed once. The gene calls are TRBV6-5 and TRBJ2-4, with 7 bases fitting TRBD1. In germline, CDR1 is MNHEY, CDR2 SVGAGI. CDR3 length: 16 amino acids. Trimming took 4 bases from V and 0 from J; bases not matched to a gene: 6. The CDR3 sequence is CASSLDRALAKNIQYF. CDR3 nucleotide sequence: TGTGCCAGCAGTTTAGACAGGGCACTAGCCAAAAACATTCAGTACTTC.

This rearrangement joins TRBV7-2 to TRBJ1-6; 8 positions agree with TRBD1. The CDR3 is 14 residues long. J was trimmed by 5 bases and V by 5 bases; bases with no gene match: 2. Germline V gives CDR1 SGHTA, CDR2 FQGNSA. The CDR3 DNA reads TGTGCCAGCAGCCTACAGGGGGATAATTCACCCCTCCACTTT. Its protein is CASSLQGDNSPLHF.

The chain uses TRBV12-3 or TRBV12-4 and TRBJ2-1; D possibly corresponds to TRBD1 (6 bases). The CDR3 is 11 residues long. Trimming shortened V by 10 bases and J by 12 bases, and 16 bases separated the two germline ends. CDR3 sequence reads: CAIPVVGGQFF. The CDR3 bases are TGTGCCATCCCGGTAGTAGGGGGGCAGTTCTTC.

The rearrangement links TRBV11-1 to TRBJ2-2; 7 positions agree with TRBD2. The CDR3 runs to 14 residues. V was clipped by 1 base and J by 6 bases; unmatched bases: 2. From germline, CDR1 is SGHAT and CDR2 FQDESV (reference sequence). CDR3 in DNA: TGTGCCAGCAGCTTAGTTAGCGGGTCCGGGGAGCTGTTTTTT. It is translated as CASSLVSGSGELFF.

The J gene is TRBJ1-1, the V gene TRBV7-3, with D hard to call. CDR3 length equals 13 residues. CDR1 is SGHTA, CDR2 FQGTGA, per germline. With 4 bases removed from V and 3 bases from J, the gap between germline ends came to 9 bases. The CDR3 DNA reads TGTGCCAGCAGCTCTACTGATGACACTGAAGCTTTCTTT. Its translation: CASSSTDDTEAFF.

The rearrangement links TRBV19 to TRBJ1-1; D unresolved. Germline V gene data show CDR1 as LNHDA and CDR2 as SQIVND (reference sequence). The CDR3 is 14 amino acids. The V gene lost 4 bases and the J gene lost 4 bases, with 13 bases spanning the gap. DNA for the CDR3: TGTGCCAGTAGTAACCCGGAGGAGAGCACTGAAGCTTTCTTT. Residues: CASSNPEESTEAFF.

CDR3 DNA: TGTGCCAGCAGCTCGTCACGGCAGGGCTATAGCAATCAGCCCCAGCATTTT. This sequence encodes CASSSSRQGYSNQPQHF. The chain recombines TRBV7-8 with TRBJ1-5, with D maybe TRBD1 (5 bases). This CDR3 spans 17 amino acids. Looked up from germline, CDR1 is SGHVS and CDR2 is FQNEAQ. Trimming shortened V by 4 bases and J by 0 bases, and 16 bases separated the two germline ends.